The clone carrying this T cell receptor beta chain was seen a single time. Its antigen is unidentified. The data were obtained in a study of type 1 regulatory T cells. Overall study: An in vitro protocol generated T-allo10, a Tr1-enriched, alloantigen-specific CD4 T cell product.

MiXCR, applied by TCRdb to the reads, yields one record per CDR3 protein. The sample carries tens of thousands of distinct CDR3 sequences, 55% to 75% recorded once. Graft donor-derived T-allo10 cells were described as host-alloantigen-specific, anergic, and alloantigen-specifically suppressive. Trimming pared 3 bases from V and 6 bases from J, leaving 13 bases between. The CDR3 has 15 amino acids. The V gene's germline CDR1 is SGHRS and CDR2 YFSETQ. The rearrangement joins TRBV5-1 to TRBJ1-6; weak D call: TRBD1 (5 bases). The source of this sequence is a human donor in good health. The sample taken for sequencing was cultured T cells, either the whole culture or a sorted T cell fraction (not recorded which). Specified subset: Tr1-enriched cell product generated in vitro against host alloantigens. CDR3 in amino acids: CASSSSGGGNSPLHF. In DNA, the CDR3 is TGCGCCAGCAGCTCCTCCGGGGGAGGTAATTCACCCCTCCACTTT. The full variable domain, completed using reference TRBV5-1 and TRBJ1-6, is KAGVTQTPRYLIKTRGQQVTLSCSPISGHRSVSWYQQTPGQGLQFLFEYFSETQRNKGNFPGRFSGRQFSNSRSEMNVSTLELGDSALYLCASSSSGGGNSPLHFGNGTRLTVT.